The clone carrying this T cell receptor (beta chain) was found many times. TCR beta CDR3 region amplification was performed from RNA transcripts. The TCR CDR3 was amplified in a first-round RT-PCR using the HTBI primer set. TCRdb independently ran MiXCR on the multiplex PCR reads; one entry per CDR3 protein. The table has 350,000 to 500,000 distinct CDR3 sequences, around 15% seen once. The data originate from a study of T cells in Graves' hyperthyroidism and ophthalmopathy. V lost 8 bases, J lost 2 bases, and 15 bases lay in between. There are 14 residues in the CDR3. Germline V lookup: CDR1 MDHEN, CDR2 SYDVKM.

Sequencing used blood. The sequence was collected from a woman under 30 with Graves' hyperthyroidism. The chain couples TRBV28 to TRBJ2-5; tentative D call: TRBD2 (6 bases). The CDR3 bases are TGTGCCAGCGTCGTCGGGAGCGGGCAAGAGACCCAGTACTTC. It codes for CASVVGSGQETQYF.